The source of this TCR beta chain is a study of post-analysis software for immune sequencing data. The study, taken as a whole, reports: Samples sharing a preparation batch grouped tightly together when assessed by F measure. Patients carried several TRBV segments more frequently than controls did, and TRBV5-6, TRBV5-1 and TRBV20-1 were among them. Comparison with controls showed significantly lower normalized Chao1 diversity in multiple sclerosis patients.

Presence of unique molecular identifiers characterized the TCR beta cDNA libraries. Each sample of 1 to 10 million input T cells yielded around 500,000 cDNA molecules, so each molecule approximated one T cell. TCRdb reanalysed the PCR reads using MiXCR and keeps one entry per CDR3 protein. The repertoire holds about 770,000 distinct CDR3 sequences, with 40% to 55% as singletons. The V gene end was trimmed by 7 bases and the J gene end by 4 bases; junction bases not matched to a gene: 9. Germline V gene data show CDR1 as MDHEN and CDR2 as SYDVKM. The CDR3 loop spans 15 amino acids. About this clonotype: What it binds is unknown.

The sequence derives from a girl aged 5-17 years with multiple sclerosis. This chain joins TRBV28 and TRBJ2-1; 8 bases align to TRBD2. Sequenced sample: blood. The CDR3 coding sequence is TGTGCCAGCAACATGGTGGCTAGCGGGTACAATGAGCAGTTCTTC. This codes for CASNMVASGYNEQFF.